A single sample gave rise to the 16 T cell receptor beta chains below, sequenced in a study of blood T cells in healthy people across ages. Using a J-beta primer mix together with a sample-barcoded 5' primer, a second PCR was run for roughly 6 to 12 cycles. Each CDR3 protein gets one entry after TCRdb re-called the 5' RACE reads with MiXCR. This table has about 1.5 million distinct CDR3 sequences, 35% to 45% appearing once. The sequencing sample was made of blood. The receptors were sampled from a woman under 30 in good health.

This clonotype has just a few counts. In nucleotides, the CDR3 is TGTGCCAGCAGCTTAGCTCCGTACGGGGTGAATGAGCAGTACTTC. It codes for CASSLAPYGVNEQYF. The rearrangement links TRBV7-2 to TRBJ2-5, with TRBD2 as a possible D gene (5 bases). The V gene's germline CDR1 is SGHTA and CDR2 FQGNSA. With 0 bases removed from V and 11 bases from J, the gap between germline ends came to 19 bases. The CDR3 spans 15 residues.

The chain employs TRBV20-1 and TRBJ2-7; D is perhaps TRBD1 or TRBD2 (6 bases each). Per germline, CDR1 DFQATT and CDR2 SNEGSKA (reference sequence). V was clipped by 5 bases and J by 2 bases, with 13 bases between them. CDR3 length: 13 amino acids. The CDR3 DNA reads TGCAGTGCTGAGCGGGCAGGGGCCTACGAGCAGTACTTC. Protein: CSAERAGAYEQYF.

V is TRBV6-5 and J is TRBJ2-1, with 15 bases matching TRBD2. Germline V lookup: CDR1 MNHEY, CDR2 SVGAGI. CDR3 length: 13 residues. J was trimmed by 9 bases and V by 10 bases; bases with no gene match: 4. The CDR3 coding sequence is TGTGCCATCAGGACTAGCGGGAGGGGTGAGCAGTTCTTC. Its translation is CAIRTSGRGEQFF.

The sample holds a few counts of this clonotype. The chain has TRBV11-2 and TRBJ2-7; maybe TRBD1 (6 bases). This CDR3 is 15 amino acids long. Deletions cut 8 bases from V and 0 bases from J, with 17 bases between. Germline CDR1 reads SGHAT; CDR2 reads FQNNGV. The CDR3 region is CASRLTTGYSYEQYF. In DNA, the CDR3 is TGTGCCAGCCGACTCACGACAGGATACTCCTACGAGCAGTACTTC. The full variable domain, its missing parts supplied by reference TRBV11-2 and TRBJ2-7, is EAGVAQSPRYKIIEKRQSVAFWCNPISGHATLYWYQQILGQGPKLLIQFQNNGVVDDSQLPKDRFSAERLKGVDSTLKIQPAKLEDSAVYLCASRLTTGYSYEQYFGPGTRLTVT.

This clonotype has more than one count but fewer than ten. The chain employs TRBV28 and TRBJ2-5, with D possibly being TRBD1 or TRBD2 (6 bases each). Judging by the DNA end, TRBJ2-7 fits better; the J call may be wrong. Germline lookup yields CDR1 MDHEN and CDR2 SYDVKM. This CDR3 region has 12 residues. The CDR3 sequence: CASTWGAYEQYF. Here the CDR3 DNA reads TGTGCCAGCACCTGGGGGGCTTACGAGCAGTACTTC.

This chain joins TRBV5-1 and TRBJ2-7; TRBD1 might be the D (6 bases). The CDR3 is made up of 12 amino acids. Germline lookup yields CDR1 SGHRS and CDR2 YFSETQ. V was trimmed by 5 bases and J by 6 bases, leaving 12 bases between them. CDR3 protein: CASRPQGAEQYF. CDR3 DNA sequence: TGCGCCAGCAGACCACAGGGCGCCGAGCAGTACTTC.

CDR3 protein: CSVEISGRADLETQYF. CDR3 DNA sequence: TGCAGCGTTGAGATTAGCGGGAGGGCCGATCTCGAGACCCAGTACTTC. V is TRBV29-1 and J is TRBJ2-5, with 11 bases identical to TRBD2. After removal of 3 bases from V and 5 bases from J, the junction contained 11 bases not matched to a gene. CDR1 is SQVTM and CDR2 is ANQGSEA in the germline V gene. The CDR3 runs 16 residues.

The V gene is TRBV25-1, the J gene TRBJ1-4; tentatively, D is TRBD1 (5 bases). Germline V gene data show CDR1 as MGHDK and CDR2 as SYGVNS. Trimming removed 4 bases from V and 10 bases from J, with 10 bases in between. This CDR3 region has 12 residues. As DNA, the CDR3 is TGTGCCAGCAGTGTACTTACAGGAAAACTGTTTTTT. It encodes CASSVLTGKLFF.

This clonotype was observed a few times. The V and J genes are TRBV7-9 and TRBJ1-6; possibly TRBD1 for D (6 bases). V lost 2 bases, J lost 7 bases, and 12 bases lay in between. From germline, CDR1 is SEHNR and CDR2 FQNEAQ (reference sequence). CDR3 size: 15 residues. The CDR3 is CASSLLEGVNSPLHF. Written as DNA, the CDR3 is TGTGCCAGCAGCTTATTAGAGGGGGTAAATTCACCCCTCCACTTT. Full variable domain (remainder filled in from reference TRBV7-9 and TRBJ1-6): DTGVSQNPRHKITKRGQNVTFRCDPISEHNRLYWYRQTLGQGPEFLTYFQNEAQLEKSRLLSDRFSAERPKGSFSTLEIQRTEQGDSAMYLCASSLLEGVNSPLHFGNGTRLTVT.

The V gene is TRBV20-1, the J gene TRBJ1-1; TRBD1 is a possible D gene (5 bases). This CDR3 has 15 residues. V lost 3 bases, J lost 4 bases, and 18 bases lay in between. Germline assignment: CDR1 DFQATT and CDR2 SNEGSKA (reference sequence). CDR3 sequence (DNA): TGCAGTGCTAGGAAGCAGGGACGGTGGGGCACTGAAGCTTTCTTT. It encodes CSARKQGRWGTEAFF.

The chain recombines TRBV2 with TRBJ2-1; perhaps TRBD2 as D (5 bases). The DNA end lines up better with TRBJ2-7; the J call may be wrong. The CDR3 contains 14 residues. The germline CDR1 and CDR2 sequences are SNHLY and FYNNEI. The CDR3 DNA reads as TGTGCCAGCAGCGCAGACTACTCCTACAATGAGCAGTACTTC. This sequence encodes CASSADYSYNEQYF.

V usage is TRBV3-1 and J usage is TRBJ1-2, with D unclear. Germline V gene data show CDR1 as LGHDT and CDR2 as YNNKEL (reference sequence). There are 14 residues in the CDR3. Trimming pared 0 bases from V and 4 bases from J, leaving 9 bases between. The chain's CDR3 is CASSQEVGSYGYTF. In DNA form, the CDR3 reads TGTGCCAGCAGCCAAGAAGTGGGGAGCTATGGCTACACCTTC.

This clonotype appeared many times. J is TRBJ2-1 and V is TRBV7-3; D is unclear. This CDR3 region has 13 residues. V was clipped by 5 bases and J by 1 base, with 6 bases between them. CDR1 is SGHTA, CDR2 FQGTGA, per germline. CDR3 amino acids: CASSPESYNEQFF. The DNA for the CDR3 is TGTGCCAGCAGCCCCGAATCCTACAATGAGCAGTTCTTC.

This chain uses TRBV20-1 with TRBJ1-4; TRBD1 agrees at 9 bases. The length of the CDR3 is 14 residues. In germline, CDR1 is DFQATT, CDR2 SNEGSKA (reference sequence). V lost 3 bases and J lost 10; bases outside the gene matches: 9. CDR3 bases: TGCAGTGCTAGTACCGGGACAGGGTTTGGAAAACTGTTTTTT. It is translated as CSASTGTGFGKLFF.

The CDR3 coding sequence is TGTGCCACCACCCGGACGGGCATTTCCAATGAGCAGTTCTTC. This translates into CATTRTGISNEQFF. The rearrangement joins TRBV27 to TRBJ2-1; D uncertain. This CDR3 region has 14 residues. CDR1 is MNHEY and CDR2 is SMNVEV in the germline V gene (reference sequence). Trimming stripped 10 bases from V and 6 bases from J, with 19 bases between.

The V call is TRBV29-1, the J call TRBJ2-4, with D perhaps matching TRBD1 (6 bases). V was pared by 0 bases and J by 13 bases, with 25 bases between. Per germline, CDR1 SQVTM and CDR2 ANQGSEA. This CDR3 comprises 16 residues. The CDR3, as DNA: TGCAGCGTTGAAGACGATCTAGGGGGAAGCTACAATGAGCAGTACTTC. Translated: CSVEDDLGGSYNEQYF.